Listed below are T cell receptor beta chains from one sample, sequenced in a study of cytomegalovirus exposure and HLA in healthy donors. Measured with immunoSEQ multiplex PCR; TCRdb has only the in-frame clones, and not every one. Here the sample spans approximately 140,000 clones, approximately 86% being singletons. The sample was PBMCs. The source is a young man in good health and CMV-seropositive. Each CDR3 is given with its conserved first and last residue. The D gene is left open where the match is weak. Clone size, where shown, is once, few, many, or a class for clones that have expanded.

j_call | clone_size | v_call | d_call | cdr3_nt | cdr3_aa
TRBJ1-1 | - | TRBV2 | - | TGTGCCAGCAGTAAGCAGGGGAACACTGAAGCTTTCTTT | CASSKQGNTEAFF
TRBJ1-4 | few | TRBV23-1 | - | TGCGCCAGCATACCCAGGGGAGATAATGAAAAACTGTTTTTT | CASIPRGDNEKLFF
TRBJ1-1 | - | TRBV19 | - | TGTGCCAGTAGTATAGCATGGGCACTGAACACTGAAGCTTTCTTT | CASSIAWALNTEAFF
TRBJ1-2 | - | TRBV30 | TRBD1 | TGTGCCTGGAGTGAGACAGGGTACTATGGCTACACCTTC | CAWSETGYYGYTF
TRBJ1-5 | - | TRBV6-6 | TRBD1 | TGTGCCAGCAGTTTTGGACAGGCGGTCGGGCCCCAGCATTTT | CASSFGQAVGPQHF
TRBJ1-4 | - | TRBV5-6 | TRBD1 | TGTGCCAGCAGCTTGTTGCGGACAGGGACGGGCGAAAAACTGTTTTTT | CASSLLRTGTGEKLFF
TRBJ1-2 | - | TRBV5-4 | TRBD1 | TGTGCCAGCAGCGGCTACAGGGGAGGTGGCTATGGCTACACCTTC | CASSGYRGGGYGYTF
TRBJ2-3 | - | TRBV18 | - | TGTGCCAGCTCAGCGAATACAGGGTACACAGATACGCAGTATTTT | CASSANTGYTDTQYF
TRBJ2-6 | once | TRBV25-1 | TRBD1 | TGTGCCAGCAGCTTTTGGGACAGGACCTTTGGGGCCAACGTCCTGACTTTC | CASSFWDRTFGANVLTF
TRBJ2-3 | - | TRBV15 | TRBD2 | TGTGCCACCAGCTCCCAGCGGGGGGGCACAGATACGCAGTATTTT | CATSSQRGGTDTQYF
TRBJ2-2 | once | TRBV15 | - | TGTGCCACCAGCCGGAGTTTCTTAGACACCGGGGAGCTGTTTTTT | CATSRSFLDTGELFF
TRBJ1-6 | - | TRBV5-1 | - | TGCGCCAGCAGCTTGGGGCCCCGGACAGACAATAATTCACCCCTCCACTTT | CASSLGPRTDNNSPLHF
TRBJ2-2 | once | TRBV6-1 | - | TGTGCCAGCAGTGCACAGGGTTGGGACACCGGGGAGCTGTTTTTT | CASSAQGWDTGELFF
TRBJ2-7 | - | TRBV25-1 | TRBD2 | TGTGCCAGCACCATTAGCGGGAGGGGTGCCGAGCAGTACTTC | CASTISGRGAEQYF
TRBJ2-5 | - | TRBV18 | - | TGTGCCAGCTCACGACAGACCGGGCGAGAGACCCAGTACTTC | CASSRQTGRETQYF
TRBJ2-1 | once | TRBV5-1 | - | TGCGCCAGCAGCGGCAACGGGGGTGGCAATGAGCAGTTCTTC | CASSGNGGGNEQFF
TRBJ2-1 | - | TRBV5-1 | TRBD1 | TGCGCCAGCAGCTTGGAGGGGGCGCGGACCTACAATGAGCAGTTCTTC | CASSLEGARTYNEQFF
TRBJ2-1 | - | TRBV7-3 | TRBD2 | TGTGCCAGCAGCTTAGAGTGGGAGGGGAATGAGCAGTTCTTC | CASSLEWEGNEQFF
TRBJ2-7 | - | TRBV4-2 | TRBD1 | TGTGCCAGCAGCCAAGACAGGGGGCAGGGCGAGCAGTACTTC | CASSQDRGQGEQYF
TRBJ1-6 | few | TRBV6-1 | - | TGTGCCAGCAGCCGAATATCTGGCCCGACGGGACCCCTCCACTTT | CASSRISGPTGPLHF
TRBJ2-2 | - | TRBV6-5 | TRBD2 | TGTGCCAGCAGTTACCAGGTAGCGGGACCTGGGGAGCTGTTTTTT | CASSYQVAGPGELFF
TRBJ2-5 | - | TRBV29-1 | TRBD2 | TGCAGCGTTGTGGGGGGGGAGACCCAGTACTTC | CSVVGGETQYF
TRBJ2-2 | - | TRBV2 | TRBD1 | TGTGCCAGCAGTGCCCAGGGGGCAAGCGGGGAGCTGTTTTTT | CASSAQGASGELFF
TRBJ1-5 | few | TRBV28 | - | TGTGCCAGCGGTACGCAGGGCGGCAATCAGCCCCAGCATTTT | CASGTQGGNQPQHF
TRBJ1-4 | - | TRBV7-7 | TRBD1 | TGTGCCAGCAGCGAATACAGGGGGCCAGGGACAGCTAATGAAAAACTGTTTTTT | CASSEYRGPGTANEKLFF
TRBJ1-2 | - | TRBV5-1 | - | TGCGCCAGCAGCTTCACCAGGGATGGCTATGGCTACACCTTC | CASSFTRDGYGYTF
TRBJ2-1 | - | TRBV7-9 | TRBD2 | TGTGCCAGCAGCCCCACTAGCGGGAGGGACAGCTTAGAGTTCTTC | CASSPTSGRDSLEFF
TRBJ1-4 | - | TRBV6-5 | - | TGTGCCAGCAGTTACTCGACACGGAATGAAAAACTGTTTTTT | CASSYSTRNEKLFF
TRBJ1-6 | once | TRBV5-4 | - | TGTGCCAGCAGCTCCCTTCAGGGGACCGGAGATTCACCCCTCCACTTT | CASSSLQGTGDSPLHF
TRBJ1-1 | - | TRBV30 | - | TGTGCCTGGACCCTTAACAGGGACACTGAAGCTTTCTTT | CAWTLNRDTEAFF
TRBJ1-2 | - | TRBV27 | TRBD1 | TGTGCCAGCAGTTTGCAGGGTAGTGTAACAGGGGGCATCGACTTTGGCTACACCTTC | CASSLQGSVTGGIDFGYTF
TRBJ2-1 | - | TRBV5-6 | - | TGTGCCAGCAGCACCCTATCGGGTAATGAGCAGTTCTTC | CASSTLSGNEQFF
TRBJ1-5 | - | TRBV2 | TRBD1 | TGTGCCAGCAGTGGGACAGGGAAGAATCAGCCCCAGCATTTT | CASSGTGKNQPQHF